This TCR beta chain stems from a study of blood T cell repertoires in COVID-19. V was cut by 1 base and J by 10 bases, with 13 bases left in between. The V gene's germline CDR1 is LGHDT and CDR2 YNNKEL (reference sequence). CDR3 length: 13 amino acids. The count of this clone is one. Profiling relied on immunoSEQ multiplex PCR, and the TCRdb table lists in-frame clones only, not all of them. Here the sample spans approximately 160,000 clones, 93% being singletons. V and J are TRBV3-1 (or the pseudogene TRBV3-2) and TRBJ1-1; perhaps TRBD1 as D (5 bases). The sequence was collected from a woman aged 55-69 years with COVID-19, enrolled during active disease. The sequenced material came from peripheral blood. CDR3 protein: CASSQVSGQGAFF. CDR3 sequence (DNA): TGTGCCAGCAGCCAAGTGTCAGGGCAAGGAGCTTTCTTT.